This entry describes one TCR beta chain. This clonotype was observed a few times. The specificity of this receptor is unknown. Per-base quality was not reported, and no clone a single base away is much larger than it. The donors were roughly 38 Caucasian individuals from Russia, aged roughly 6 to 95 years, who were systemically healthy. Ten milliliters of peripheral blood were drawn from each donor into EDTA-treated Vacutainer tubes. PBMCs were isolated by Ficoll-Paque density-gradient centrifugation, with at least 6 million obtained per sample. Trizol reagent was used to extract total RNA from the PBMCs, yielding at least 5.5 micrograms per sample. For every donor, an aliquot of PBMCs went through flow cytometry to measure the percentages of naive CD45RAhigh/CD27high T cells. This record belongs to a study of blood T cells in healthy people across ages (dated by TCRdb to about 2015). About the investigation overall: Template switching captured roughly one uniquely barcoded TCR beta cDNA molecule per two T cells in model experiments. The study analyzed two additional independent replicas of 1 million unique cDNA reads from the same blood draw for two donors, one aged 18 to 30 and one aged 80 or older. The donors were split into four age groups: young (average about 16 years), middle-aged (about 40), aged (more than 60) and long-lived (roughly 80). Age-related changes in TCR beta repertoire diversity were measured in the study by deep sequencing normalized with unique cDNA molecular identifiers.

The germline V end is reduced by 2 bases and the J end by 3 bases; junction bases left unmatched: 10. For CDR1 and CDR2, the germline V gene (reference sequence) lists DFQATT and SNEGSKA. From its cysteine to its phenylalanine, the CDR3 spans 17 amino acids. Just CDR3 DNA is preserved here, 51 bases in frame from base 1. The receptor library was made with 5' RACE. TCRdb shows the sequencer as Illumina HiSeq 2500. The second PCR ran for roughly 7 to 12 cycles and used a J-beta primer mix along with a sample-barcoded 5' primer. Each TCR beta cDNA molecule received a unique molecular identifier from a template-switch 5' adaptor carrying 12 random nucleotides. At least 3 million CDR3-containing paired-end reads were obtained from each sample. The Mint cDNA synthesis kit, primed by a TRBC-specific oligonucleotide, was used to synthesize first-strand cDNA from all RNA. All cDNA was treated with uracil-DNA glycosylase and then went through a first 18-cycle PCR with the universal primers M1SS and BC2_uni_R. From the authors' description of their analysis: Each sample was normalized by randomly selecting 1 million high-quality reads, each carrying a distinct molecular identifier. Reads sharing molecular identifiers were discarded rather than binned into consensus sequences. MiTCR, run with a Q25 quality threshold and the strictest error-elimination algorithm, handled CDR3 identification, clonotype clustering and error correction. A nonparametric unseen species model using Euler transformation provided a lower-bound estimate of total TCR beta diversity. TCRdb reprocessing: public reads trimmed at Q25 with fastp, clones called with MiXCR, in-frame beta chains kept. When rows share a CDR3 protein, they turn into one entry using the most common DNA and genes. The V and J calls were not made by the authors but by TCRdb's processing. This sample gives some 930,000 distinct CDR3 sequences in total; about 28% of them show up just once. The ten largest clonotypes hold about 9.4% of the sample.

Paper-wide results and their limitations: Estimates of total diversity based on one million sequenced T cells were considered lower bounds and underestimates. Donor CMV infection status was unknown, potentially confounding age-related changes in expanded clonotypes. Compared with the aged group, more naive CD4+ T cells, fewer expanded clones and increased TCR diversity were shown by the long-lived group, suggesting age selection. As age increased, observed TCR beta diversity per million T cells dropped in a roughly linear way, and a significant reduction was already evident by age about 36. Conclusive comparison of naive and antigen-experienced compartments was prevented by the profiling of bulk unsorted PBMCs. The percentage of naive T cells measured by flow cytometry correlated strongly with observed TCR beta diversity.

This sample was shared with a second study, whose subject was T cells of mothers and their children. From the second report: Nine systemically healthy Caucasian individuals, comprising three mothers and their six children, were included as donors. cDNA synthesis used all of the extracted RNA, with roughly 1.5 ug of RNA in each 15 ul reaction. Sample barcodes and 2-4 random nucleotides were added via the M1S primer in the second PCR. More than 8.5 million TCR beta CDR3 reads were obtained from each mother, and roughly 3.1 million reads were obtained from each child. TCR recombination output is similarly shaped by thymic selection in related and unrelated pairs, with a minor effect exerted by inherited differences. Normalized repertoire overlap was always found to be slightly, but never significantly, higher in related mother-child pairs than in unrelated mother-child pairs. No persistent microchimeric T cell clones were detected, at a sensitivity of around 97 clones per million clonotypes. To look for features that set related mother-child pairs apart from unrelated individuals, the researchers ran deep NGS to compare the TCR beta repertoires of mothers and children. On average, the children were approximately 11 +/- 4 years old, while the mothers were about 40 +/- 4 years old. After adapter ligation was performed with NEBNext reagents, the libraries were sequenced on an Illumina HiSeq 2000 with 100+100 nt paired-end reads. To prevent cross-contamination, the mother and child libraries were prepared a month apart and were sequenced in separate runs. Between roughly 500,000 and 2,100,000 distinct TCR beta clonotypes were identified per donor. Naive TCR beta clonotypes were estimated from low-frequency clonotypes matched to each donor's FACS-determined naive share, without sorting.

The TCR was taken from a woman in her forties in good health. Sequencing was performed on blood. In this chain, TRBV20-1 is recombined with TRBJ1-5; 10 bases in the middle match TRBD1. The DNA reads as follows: TGCAGTGCTAGAATCGGACAGGGGGTGAGGCTCAATCAGCCCCAGCATTTT. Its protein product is CSARIGQGVRLNQPQHF.